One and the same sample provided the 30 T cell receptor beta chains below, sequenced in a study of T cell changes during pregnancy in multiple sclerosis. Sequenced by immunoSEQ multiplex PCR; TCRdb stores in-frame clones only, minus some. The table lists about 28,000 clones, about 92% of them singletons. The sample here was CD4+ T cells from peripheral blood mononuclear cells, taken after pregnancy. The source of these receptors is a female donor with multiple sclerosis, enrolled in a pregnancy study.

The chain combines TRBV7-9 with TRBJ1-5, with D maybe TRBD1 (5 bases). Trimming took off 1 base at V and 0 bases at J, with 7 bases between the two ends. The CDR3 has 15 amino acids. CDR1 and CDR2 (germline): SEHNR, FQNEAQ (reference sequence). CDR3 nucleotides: TGTGCCAGCAGCTTAGGGAGGGGTAGCAATCAGCCCCAGCATTTT. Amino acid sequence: CASSLGRGSNQPQHF. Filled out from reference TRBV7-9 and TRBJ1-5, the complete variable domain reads DTGVSQNPRHKITKRGQNVTFRCDPISEHNRLYWYRQTLGQGPEFLTYFQNEAQLEKSRLLSDRFSAERPKGSFSTLEIQRTEQGDSAMYLCASSLGRGSNQPQHFGDGTRLSIL.

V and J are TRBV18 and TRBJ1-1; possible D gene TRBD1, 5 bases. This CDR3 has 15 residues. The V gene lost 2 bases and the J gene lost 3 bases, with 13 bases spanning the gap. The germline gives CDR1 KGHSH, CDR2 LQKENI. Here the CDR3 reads CASSPFSRVDTEAFF. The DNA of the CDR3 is TGTGCCAGCTCACCATTTAGCAGGGTCGACACTGAAGCTTTCTTT.

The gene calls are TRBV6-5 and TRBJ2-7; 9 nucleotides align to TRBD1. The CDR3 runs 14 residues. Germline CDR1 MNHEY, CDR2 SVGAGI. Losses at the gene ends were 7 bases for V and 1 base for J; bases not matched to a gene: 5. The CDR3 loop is CASTRQGGSYEQYF. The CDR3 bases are TGTGCCAGCACTCGACAGGGGGGGTCCTACGAGCAGTACTTC.

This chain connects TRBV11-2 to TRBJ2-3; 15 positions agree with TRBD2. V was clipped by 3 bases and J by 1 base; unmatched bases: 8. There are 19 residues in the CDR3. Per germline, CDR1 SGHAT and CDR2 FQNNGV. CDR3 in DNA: TGTGCCAGCAGCTTCCTAGGACTAGCGGGAGGGCCTGGCACAGATACGCAGTATTTT. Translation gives CASSFLGLAGGPGTDTQYF.

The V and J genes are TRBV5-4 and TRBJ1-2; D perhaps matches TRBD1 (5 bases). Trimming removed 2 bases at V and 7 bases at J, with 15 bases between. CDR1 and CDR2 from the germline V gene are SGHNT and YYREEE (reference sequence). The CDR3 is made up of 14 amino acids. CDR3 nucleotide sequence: TGTGCCAGCAGCTTTAACTCACAGGCAGGTGGCTACACCTTC. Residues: CASSFNSQAGGYTF.

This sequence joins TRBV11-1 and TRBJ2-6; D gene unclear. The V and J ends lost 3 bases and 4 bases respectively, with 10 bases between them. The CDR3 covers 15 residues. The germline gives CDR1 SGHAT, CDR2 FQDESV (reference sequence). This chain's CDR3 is CASSFDARGANVLTF. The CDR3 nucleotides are TGTGCCAGCAGCTTTGATGCGAGAGGGGCCAACGTCCTGACTTTC.

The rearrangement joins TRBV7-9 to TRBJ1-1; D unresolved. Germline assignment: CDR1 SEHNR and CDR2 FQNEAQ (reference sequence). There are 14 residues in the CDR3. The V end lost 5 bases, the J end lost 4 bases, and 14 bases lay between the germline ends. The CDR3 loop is CASSTSSVPTEAFF. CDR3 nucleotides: TGTGCCAGCAGCACCAGCAGCGTACCCACTGAAGCTTTCTTT. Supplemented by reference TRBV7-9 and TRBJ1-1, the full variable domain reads DTGVSQNPRHKITKRGQNVTFRCDPISEHNRLYWYRQTLGQGPEFLTYFQNEAQLEKSRLLSDRFSAERPKGSFSTLEIQRTEQGDSAMYLCASSTSSVPTEAFFGQGTRLTVV.

The CDR3 DNA reads TGTGCCAGCTCACCACCGCTAGCGGGAGCCATAGATACGCAGTATTTT. This encodes CASSPPLAGAIDTQYF. The V gene is TRBV18, the J gene TRBJ2-3, with 10 bases matching TRBD2. CDR3 length: 16 residues. Germline trimming cut 0 bases from V and 5 bases from J; bases unmatched to any gene: 5. Germline V gene sequence: CDR1 KGHSH, CDR2 LQKENI.

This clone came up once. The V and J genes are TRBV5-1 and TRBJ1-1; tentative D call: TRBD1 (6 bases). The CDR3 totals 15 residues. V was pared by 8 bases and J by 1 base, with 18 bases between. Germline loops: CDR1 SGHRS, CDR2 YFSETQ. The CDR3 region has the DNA TGCGCCAGTTCGGAAAGGGGGGGGCAGAACACTGAAGCTTTCTTT. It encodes CASSERGGQNTEAFF. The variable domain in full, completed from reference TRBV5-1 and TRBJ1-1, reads KAGVTQTPRYLIKTRGQQVTLSCSPISGHRSVSWYQQTPGQGLQFLFEYFSETQRNKGNFPGRFSGRQFSNSRSEMNVSTLELGDSALYLCASSERGGQNTEAFFGQGTRLTVV.

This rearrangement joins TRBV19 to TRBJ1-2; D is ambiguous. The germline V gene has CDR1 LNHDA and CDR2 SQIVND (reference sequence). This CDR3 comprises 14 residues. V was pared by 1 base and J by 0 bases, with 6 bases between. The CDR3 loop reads CASSIVLSNYGYTF. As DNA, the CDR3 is TGTGCCAGTAGTATAGTCCTGTCTAACTATGGCTACACCTTC.

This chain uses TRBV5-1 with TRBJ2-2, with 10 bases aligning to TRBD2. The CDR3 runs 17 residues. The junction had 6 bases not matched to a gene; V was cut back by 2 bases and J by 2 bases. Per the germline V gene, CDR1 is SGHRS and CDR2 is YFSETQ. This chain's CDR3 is CASSLLASGSNTGELFF. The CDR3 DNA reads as TGCGCCAGCAGCTTATTGGCTAGCGGGAGTAACACCGGGGAGCTGTTTTTT.

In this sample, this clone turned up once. CDR3 in amino acids: CASSEGLAGEGKFF. CDR3 in DNA: TGTGCCAGCAGTGAAGGACTAGCGGGAGAGGGAAAATTCTTC. V is TRBV2 and J is TRBJ2-1; TRBD2 agrees at 12 bases. The germline gives CDR1 SNHLY, CDR2 FYNNEI. There are 14 residues in the CDR3. The ends lost 1 base at V and 16 bases at J; junction bases unmatched: 8.

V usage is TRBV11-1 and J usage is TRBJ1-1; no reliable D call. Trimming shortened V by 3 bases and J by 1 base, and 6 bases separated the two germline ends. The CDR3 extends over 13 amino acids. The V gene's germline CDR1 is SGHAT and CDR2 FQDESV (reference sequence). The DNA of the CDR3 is TGTGCCAGCAGCTTTCGCAGGAACACTGAAGCTTTCTTT. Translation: CASSFRRNTEAFF.

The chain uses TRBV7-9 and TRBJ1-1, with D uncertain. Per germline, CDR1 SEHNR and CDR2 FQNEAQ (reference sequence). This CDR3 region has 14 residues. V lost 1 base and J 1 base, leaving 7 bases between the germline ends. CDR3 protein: CASSLGSQNTEAFF. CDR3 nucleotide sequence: TGTGCCAGCAGCTTAGGTAGCCAGAACACTGAAGCTTTCTTT.

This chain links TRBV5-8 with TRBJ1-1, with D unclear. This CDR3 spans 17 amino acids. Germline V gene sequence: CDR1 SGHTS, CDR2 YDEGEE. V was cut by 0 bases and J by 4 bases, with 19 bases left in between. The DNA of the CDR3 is TGTGCCAGCAGCTTGGAAAGGAAGCTCTTAGGAGCCACTGAAGCTTTCTTT. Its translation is CASSLERKLLGATEAFF.

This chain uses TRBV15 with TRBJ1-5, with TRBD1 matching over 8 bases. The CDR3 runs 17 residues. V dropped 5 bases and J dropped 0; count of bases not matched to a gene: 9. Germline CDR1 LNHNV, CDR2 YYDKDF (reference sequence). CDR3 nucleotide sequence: TGTGCCACCAGCGGAACAGGGGGGGGATATAGCAATCAGCCCCAGCATTTT. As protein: CATSGTGGGYSNQPQHF.

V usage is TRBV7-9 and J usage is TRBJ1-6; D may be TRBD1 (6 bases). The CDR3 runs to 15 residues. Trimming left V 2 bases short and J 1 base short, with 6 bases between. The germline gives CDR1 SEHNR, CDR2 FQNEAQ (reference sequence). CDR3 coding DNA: TGTGCCAGCAGCTTACAGGGGTCCTATAATTCACCCCTCCACTTT. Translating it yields CASSLQGSYNSPLHF.

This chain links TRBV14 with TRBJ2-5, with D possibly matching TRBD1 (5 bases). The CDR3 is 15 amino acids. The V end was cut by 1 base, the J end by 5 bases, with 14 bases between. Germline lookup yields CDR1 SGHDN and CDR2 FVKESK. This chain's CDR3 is CASSQVLRYRETQYF. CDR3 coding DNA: TGTGCCAGCAGCCAAGTCTTACGGTACAGGGAGACCCAGTACTTC.

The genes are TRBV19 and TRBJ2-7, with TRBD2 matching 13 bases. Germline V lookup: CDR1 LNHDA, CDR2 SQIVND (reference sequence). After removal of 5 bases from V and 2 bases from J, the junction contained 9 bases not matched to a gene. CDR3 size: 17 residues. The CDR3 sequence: CASSARTSGGRPYEQYF. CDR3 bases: TGTGCCAGTAGTGCCCGGACTAGCGGGGGTCGACCCTACGAGCAGTACTTC. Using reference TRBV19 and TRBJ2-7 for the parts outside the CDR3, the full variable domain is DGGITQSPKYLFRKEGQNVTLSCEQNLNHDAMYWYRQDPGQGLRLIYYSQIVNDFQKGDIAEGYSVSREKKESFPLTVTSAQKNPTAFYLCASSARTSGGRPYEQYFGPGTRLTVT.

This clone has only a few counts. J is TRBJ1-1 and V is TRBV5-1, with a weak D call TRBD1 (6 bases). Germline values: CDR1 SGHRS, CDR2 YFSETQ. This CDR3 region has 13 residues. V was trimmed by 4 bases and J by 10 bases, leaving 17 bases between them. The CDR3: CASSPEYRAGAFF. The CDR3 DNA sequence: TGCGCCAGCAGCCCTGAATACAGGGCGGGAGCTTTCTTT.

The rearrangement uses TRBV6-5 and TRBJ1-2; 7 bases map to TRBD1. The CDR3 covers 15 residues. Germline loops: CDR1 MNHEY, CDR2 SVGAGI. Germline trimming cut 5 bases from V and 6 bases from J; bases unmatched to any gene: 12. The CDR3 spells CASSTNRQGEDGYTF. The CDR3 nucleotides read TGTGCCAGCAGTACCAACCGACAGGGAGAGGATGGCTACACCTTC.

In nucleotides, the CDR3 is TGTGCCAGCAGCTCACAAAAACAGGGCAACACTGAAGCTTTCTTT. It codes for CASSSQKQGNTEAFF. The V call is TRBV5-4, the J call TRBJ1-1; tentative D call: TRBD1 (6 bases). Between the trimmed V and J ends, which lost 3 bases and 2 bases, there was a span of 14 bases. The germline V gene encodes CDR1 SGHNT and CDR2 YYREEE (reference sequence). This CDR3 comprises 15 residues.

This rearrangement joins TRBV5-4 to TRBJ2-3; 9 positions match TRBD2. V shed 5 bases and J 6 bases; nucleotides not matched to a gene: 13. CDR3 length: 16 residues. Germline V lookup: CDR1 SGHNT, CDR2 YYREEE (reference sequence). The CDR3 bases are TGTGCCAGCAGTTTACGGACTAGCGCGCTAGGGGATACGCAGTATTTT. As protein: CASSLRTSALGDTQYF.

The CDR3 reads CASSTGQRETQYF. In DNA form, the CDR3 reads TGTGCCAGCAGCACTGGACAGAGAGAGACCCAGTACTTC. The chain recombines TRBV7-2 with TRBJ2-5; D might be TRBD1 (6 bases). Germline CDR1 reads SGHTA; CDR2 reads FQGNSA. The CDR3 loop spans 13 amino acids. Trimming removed 5 bases at V and 4 bases at J, with 11 bases between.

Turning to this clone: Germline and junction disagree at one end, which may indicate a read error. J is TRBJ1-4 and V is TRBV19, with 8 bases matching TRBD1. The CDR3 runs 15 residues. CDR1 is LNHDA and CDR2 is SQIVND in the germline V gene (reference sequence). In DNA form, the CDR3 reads TGTGCCAGTAGAGATGAGGACAGGGCTAAGGAAAAACTGTTTTTT. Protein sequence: CASRDEDRAKEKLFF.

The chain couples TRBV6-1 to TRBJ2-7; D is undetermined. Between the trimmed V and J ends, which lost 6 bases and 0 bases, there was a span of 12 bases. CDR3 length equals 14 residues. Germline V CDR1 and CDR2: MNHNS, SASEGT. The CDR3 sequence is CASSPTQDSYEQYF. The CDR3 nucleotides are TGTGCCAGCAGCCCTACCCAGGACTCCTACGAGCAGTACTTC.

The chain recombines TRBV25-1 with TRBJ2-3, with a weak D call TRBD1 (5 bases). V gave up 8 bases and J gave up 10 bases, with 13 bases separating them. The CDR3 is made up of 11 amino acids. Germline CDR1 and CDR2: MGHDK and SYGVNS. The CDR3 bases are TGTGCCAGCGGGGCATGGAAGGCGCAGTATTTT. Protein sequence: CASGAWKAQYF.

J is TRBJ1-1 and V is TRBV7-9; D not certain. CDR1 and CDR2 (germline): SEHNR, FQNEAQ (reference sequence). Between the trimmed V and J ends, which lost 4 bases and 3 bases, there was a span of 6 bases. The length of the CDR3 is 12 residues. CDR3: CASSWADTEAFF. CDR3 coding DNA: TGTGCCAGCAGCTGGGCAGACACTGAAGCTTTCTTT.

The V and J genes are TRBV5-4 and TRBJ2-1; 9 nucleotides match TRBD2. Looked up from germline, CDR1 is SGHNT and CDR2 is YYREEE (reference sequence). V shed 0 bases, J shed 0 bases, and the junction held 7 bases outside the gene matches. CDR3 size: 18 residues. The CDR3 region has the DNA TGTGCCAGCAGCTTGGGTGGGACTAGCCAGAGCTCCTACAATGAGCAGTTCTTC. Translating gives CASSLGGTSQSSYNEQFF.

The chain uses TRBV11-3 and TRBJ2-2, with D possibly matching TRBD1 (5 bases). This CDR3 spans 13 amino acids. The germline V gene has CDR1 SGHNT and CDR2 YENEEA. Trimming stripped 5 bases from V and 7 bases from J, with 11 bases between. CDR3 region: CASSVVGRGELFF. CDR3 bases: TGTGCCAGCAGCGTAGTGGGGCGCGGGGAGCTGTTTTTT.